Listed below are T cell receptor beta chains from one sample, sequenced in a study of T cells in localized non-small cell lung cancer. Generated by immunoSEQ multiplex PCR, the TCRdb table keeps only in-frame clones and is missing some. The table records around 26,000 clones, approximately 81% of them present only once. The sample here was peripheral blood, taken before any cancer treatment. The receptors originated from a man between 40 and 70 years old with stage III squamous cell lung carcinoma. Both conserved end residues are part of each CDR3. Fields, in order: clone size, CDR3 length, V gene, D gene, J gene, CDR3 DNA, CDR3 protein. D genes are given only for firm matches. Clone size is stated in some rows and not others, as once, few, many or a class when expanded.

abundance: .; len: 11; v_gene: TRBV20-1; d_gene: TRBD2; j_gene: TRBJ2-5; CDR3nt: TGCAGTGCAGCGGGGGTGGAGACCCAGTACTTC; CDR3aa: CSAAGVETQYF
abundance: once; len: 15; v_gene: TRBV5-8; d_gene: .; j_gene: TRBJ1-1; CDR3nt: TGTGCCAGCAGCTTATTAGGGCAGGCCAACACTGAAGCTTTCTTT; CDR3aa: CASSLLGQANTEAFF
abundance: few; len: 16; v_gene: TRBV27; d_gene: .; j_gene: TRBJ2-6; CDR3nt: TGTGCCAGCAGTTTAGGGGGCGGCTCTGGGGCCAACGTCCTGACTTTC; CDR3aa: CASSLGGGSGANVLTF
abundance: .; len: 17; v_gene: TRBV10-2; d_gene: .; j_gene: TRBJ2-3; CDR3nt: TGCGCCAGCAGGGTAGAACGGGGCGGTAAAGTCACAGATACGCAGTATTTT; CDR3aa: CASRVERGGKVTDTQYF
abundance: .; len: 14; v_gene: TRBV5-6; d_gene: TRBD1; j_gene: TRBJ1-4; CDR3nt: TGTGCCAGCAGTTGGGACAGGGGGACTGAAAAACTGTTTTTT; CDR3aa: CASSWDRGTEKLFF
abundance: .; len: 14; v_gene: TRBV27; d_gene: .; j_gene: TRBJ1-5; CDR3nt: TGTGCCAGCAGCCTATGGGGGACGGGTCAGCCCCAGCATTTT; CDR3aa: CASSLWGTGQPQHF
abundance: .; len: 13; v_gene: TRBV27; d_gene: .; j_gene: TRBJ1-2; CDR3nt: TGTGCCAGCAGTTTGGGGATAGCCTATGGCTACACCTTC; CDR3aa: CASSLGIAYGYTF
abundance: .; len: 14; v_gene: TRBV28; d_gene: .; j_gene: TRBJ1-5; CDR3nt: TGTGCCAGCAACGAGGGTACCGCCGCTCAGCCCCAGCATTTT; CDR3aa: CASNEGTAAQPQHF
abundance: .; len: 12; v_gene: TRBV6-1; d_gene: .; j_gene: TRBJ2-3; CDR3nt: TGTGCCAGCAGTGAAGCGGGCGATACGCAGTATTTT; CDR3aa: CASSEAGDTQYF
abundance: .; len: 15; v_gene: TRBV14; d_gene: .; j_gene: TRBJ2-4; CDR3nt: TGTGCCAGCAGCCGACCTGCCGGGACTTCAAACATTCAGTACTTC; CDR3aa: CASSRPAGTSNIQYF
abundance: .; len: 16; v_gene: TRBV12-5; d_gene: .; j_gene: TRBJ1-2; CDR3nt: TGTGCTAGTGGTTTCGGACGGGATCCTCTAAGGGATGGCTACACCTTC; CDR3aa: CASGFGRDPLRDGYTF
abundance: .; len: 16; v_gene: TRBV28; d_gene: .; j_gene: TRBJ1-5; CDR3nt: TGTGCCAGCAGTCCCCCCTCGGACGGAGAAAATCAGCCCCAGCATTTT; CDR3aa: CASSPPSDGENQPQHF
abundance: .; len: 16; v_gene: TRBV7-8; d_gene: .; j_gene: TRBJ2-6; CDR3nt: TGTGCCAGCAGTCAAAGAGGGGGATCTGGGGCCAACGTCCTGACTTTC; CDR3aa: CASSQRGGSGANVLTF
abundance: .; len: 13; v_gene: TRBV5-1; d_gene: TRBD1; j_gene: TRBJ1-2; CDR3nt: TGCGCCAGCAACCCGACAGGGAGGAGAGGCTACACCTTC; CDR3aa: CASNPTGRRGYTF
abundance: .; len: 16; v_gene: TRBV27; d_gene: TRBD1; j_gene: TRBJ1-5; CDR3nt: TGTGCCAGCAGTTCCACAGGGGGCTCTTGGAATCAGCCCCAGCATTTT; CDR3aa: CASSSTGGSWNQPQHF
abundance: once; len: 14; v_gene: TRBV6-1; d_gene: .; j_gene: TRBJ2-5; CDR3nt: TGTGCCAGCAGGACAGTCCTAGGGCAAGAGACCCAGTACTTC; CDR3aa: CASRTVLGQETQYF
abundance: .; len: 17; v_gene: TRBV5-6; d_gene: TRBD1; j_gene: TRBJ2-2; CDR3nt: TGTGCCATGGTGGGACAGATAGAAGTGGTGAACACCGGGGAGCTGTTTTTT; CDR3aa: CAMVGQIEVVNTGELFF
abundance: .; len: 11; v_gene: TRBV10-2; d_gene: .; j_gene: TRBJ2-1; CDR3nt: TGCGCCAGCAGAGGGGTCAATGAGCAGTTCTTC; CDR3aa: CASRGVNEQFF
abundance: once; len: 16; v_gene: TRBV4-1; d_gene: .; j_gene: TRBJ1-5; CDR3nt: TGCGCCAGCAGCCAAGGGCTCACCCTTAGCAATCAGCCCCAGCATTTT; CDR3aa: CASSQGLTLSNQPQHF
abundance: .; len: 13; v_gene: TRBV6-1; d_gene: .; j_gene: TRBJ1-5; CDR3nt: TGTGCCAGGTCTCCAGGGCTTAATCAGCCCCAGCATTTT; CDR3aa: CARSPGLNQPQHF
abundance: .; len: 13; v_gene: TRBV6-4; d_gene: .; j_gene: TRBJ1-1; CDR3nt: TGTGCCAGCAGTGCCCAGGGTGGAACTGAAGCTTTCTTT; CDR3aa: CASSAQGGTEAFF
abundance: .; len: 13; v_gene: TRBV30; d_gene: .; j_gene: TRBJ2-1; CDR3nt: TGTGCCTCCGCTAAGGGGCGCCACAATGAGCAGTTCTTC; CDR3aa: CASAKGRHNEQFF
abundance: .; len: 14; v_gene: TRBV27; d_gene: TRBD1; j_gene: TRBJ1-2; CDR3nt: TGTGCCAGCTATCCGGGACAGGGCCCCTATGGCTACACCTTC; CDR3aa: CASYPGQGPYGYTF
abundance: .; len: 16; v_gene: TRBV6-1; d_gene: TRBD2; j_gene: TRBJ2-7; CDR3nt: TGTGCCAGCAGTGGGGGTAGTGGCGGGAGCACAGGCGAGCAGTACTTC; CDR3aa: CASSGGSGGSTGEQYF
abundance: .; len: 16; v_gene: TRBV6-1; d_gene: .; j_gene: TRBJ2-3; CDR3nt: TGTGCCAGCAGTGTAAACAGGGCAGTTAGCACAGATACGCAGTATTTT; CDR3aa: CASSVNRAVSTDTQYF
abundance: .; len: 15; v_gene: TRBV28; d_gene: TRBD1; j_gene: TRBJ1-3; CDR3nt: TGTGCCAGCAGTAGACAGGGTAGATACGGAAACACCATATATTTT; CDR3aa: CASSRQGRYGNTIYF